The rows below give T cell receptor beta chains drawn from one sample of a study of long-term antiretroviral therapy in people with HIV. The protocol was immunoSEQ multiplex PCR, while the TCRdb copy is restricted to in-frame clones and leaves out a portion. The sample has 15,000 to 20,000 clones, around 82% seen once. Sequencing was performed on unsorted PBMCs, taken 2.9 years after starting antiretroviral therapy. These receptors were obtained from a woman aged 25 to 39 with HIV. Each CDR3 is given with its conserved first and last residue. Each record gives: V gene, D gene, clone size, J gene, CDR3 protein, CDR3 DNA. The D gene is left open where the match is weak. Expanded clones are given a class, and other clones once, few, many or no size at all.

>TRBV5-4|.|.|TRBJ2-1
CASSPTPSGNEQFF
TGTGCCAGCAGCCCCACCCCAAGCGGTAATGAGCAGTTCTTC
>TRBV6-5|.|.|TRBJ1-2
CASSYSDLDKNYGYTF
TGTGCCAGCAGTTACTCGGACTTAGATAAAAACTATGGCTACACCTTC
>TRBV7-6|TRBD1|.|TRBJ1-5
CASSPGQGGSNQPQHF
TGTGCCAGCAGCCCCGGACAGGGTGGCTCCAATCAGCCCCAGCATTTT
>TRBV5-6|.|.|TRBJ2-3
CASSLGSSTDTQYF
TGTGCCAGCAGCCTGGGATCTAGCACAGATACGCAGTATTTT
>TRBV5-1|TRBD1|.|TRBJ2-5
CASRSNTGAGTQYF
TGCGCCAGCAGATCGAATACAGGGGCCGGTACCCAGTACTTC
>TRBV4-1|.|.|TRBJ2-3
CASSGGLSTDTQYF
TGCGCCAGCAGCGGGGGGCTCAGCACAGATACGCAGTATTTT
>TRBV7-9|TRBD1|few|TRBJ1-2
CASSSPVQGAYGYTF
TGTGCCAGCAGCTCCCCGGTACAGGGGGCTTATGGCTACACCTTC
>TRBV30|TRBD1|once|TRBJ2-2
CAWSVGTGGSGLFF
TGTGCCTGGAGTGTAGGGACAGGGGGCTCGGGGCTGTTTTTT
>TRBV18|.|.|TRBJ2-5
CASSDQETQYF
TGTGCCAGCTCAGATCAAGAGACCCAGTACTTC
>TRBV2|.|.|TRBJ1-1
CASSERDKTEAFF
TGTGCCAGCAGTGAAAGGGACAAAACTGAAGCTTTCTTT
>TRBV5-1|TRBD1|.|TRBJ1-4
CASSSGGQGNEKLFF
TGCGCCAGCAGCTCGGGGGGACAGGGCAATGAAAAACTGTTTTTT
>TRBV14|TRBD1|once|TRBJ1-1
CASSRYSGGTEAFF
TGTGCCAGCAGCCGGTACTCAGGGGGGACTGAAGCTTTCTTT
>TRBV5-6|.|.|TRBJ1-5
CASSLNSQGNQPQHF
TGTGCCAGCAGCTTGAATTCGCAAGGCAATCAGCCCCAGCATTTT
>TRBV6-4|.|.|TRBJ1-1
CASSDSQNTEAFF
TGTGCCAGCAGTGACTCACAGAACACTGAAGCTTTCTTT
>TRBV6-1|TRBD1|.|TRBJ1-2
CASSGGTGGRYGYTF
TGTGCCAGCAGCGGGGGGACAGGGGGCCGCTATGGCTACACCTTC
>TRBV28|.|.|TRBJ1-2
CASSNGGYYGYTF
TGTGCCAGCAGTAACGGGGGGTACTATGGCTACACCTTC
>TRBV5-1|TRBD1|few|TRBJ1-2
CASSLTGGVTGGYTF
TGCGCCAGCAGCTTAACAGGGGGCGTCACGGGGGGCTACACCTTC
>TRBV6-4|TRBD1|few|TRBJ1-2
CASSDDPRDRGYYGYTF
TGTGCCAGCAGTGACGATCCCCGGGACAGGGGTTATTATGGCTACACCTTC
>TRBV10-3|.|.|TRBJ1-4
CAISEGGEKLFF
TGTGCCATCAGTGAGGGAGGAGAAAAACTGTTTTTT
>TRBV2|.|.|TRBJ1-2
CASSHALTGYYGYTF
TGTGCCAGCAGTCATGCCCTGACGGGCTACTATGGCTACACCTTC
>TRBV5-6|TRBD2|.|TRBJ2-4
CASSFASGGAWNIQYF
TGTGCCAGCAGCTTCGCTAGCGGGGGGGCGTGGAACATTCAGTACTTC
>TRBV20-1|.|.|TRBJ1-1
CSARDFEAFF
TGCAGTGCTAGAGATTTCGAAGCTTTCTTT
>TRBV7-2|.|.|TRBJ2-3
CASSLAALGPTDTQYF
TGTGCCAGCAGCTTAGCAGCGTTGGGGCCTACAGATACGCAGTATTTT
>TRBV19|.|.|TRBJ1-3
CASSPRGGPGNTIYF
TGTGCCAGTAGTCCCCGGGGAGGCCCTGGAAACACCATATATTTT
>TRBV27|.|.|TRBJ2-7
CASSLSYEGREQYF
TGTGCCAGCAGTTTGTCGTACGAAGGGCGCGAGCAGTACTTC
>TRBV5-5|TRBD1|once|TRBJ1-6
CASSQTSNTGGSYNSPLHF
TGTGCCAGCAGCCAAACCTCAAATACAGGGGGCTCGTATAATTCACCCCTCCACTTT
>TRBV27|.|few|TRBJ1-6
CASSSFHSDTYNSPLHF
TGTGCCAGCAGTTCATTCCACTCGGACACATATAATTCACCCCTCCACTTT
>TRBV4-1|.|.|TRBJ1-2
CASSNQGGDGYTF
TGCGCCAGCAGCAATCAAGGAGGAGATGGCTACACCTTC
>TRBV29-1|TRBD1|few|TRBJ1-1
CSVNRGLGTEAFF
TGCAGCGTAAACAGGGGGCTAGGGACTGAAGCTTTCTTT
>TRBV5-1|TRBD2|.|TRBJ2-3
CASSLVASGGVDTQYF
TGCGCCAGCAGCTTGGTGGCTAGCGGGGGTGTAGATACGCAGTATTTT
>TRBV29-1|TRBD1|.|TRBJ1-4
CSVAIQGNEKLFF
TGCAGCGTTGCGATACAGGGGAATGAAAAACTGTTTTTT
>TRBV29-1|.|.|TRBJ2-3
CSALKIDTQYF
TGCAGCGCGCTGAAGATAGATACGCAGTATTTT
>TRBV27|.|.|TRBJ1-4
CASSLFLRAPEHEKLFF
TGTGCCAGCAGTTTATTCCTTCGGGCTCCTGAGCATGAAAAACTGTTTTTT
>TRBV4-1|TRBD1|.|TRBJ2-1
CASSQDRTGGWNEQFF
TGCGCCAGCAGCCAAGATAGGACAGGGGGCTGGAATGAGCAGTTCTTC
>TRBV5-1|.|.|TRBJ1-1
CASSLGLGNTEAFF
TGCGCCAGCAGCTTGGGGTTAGGTAACACTGAAGCTTTCTTT
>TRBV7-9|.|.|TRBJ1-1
CASSFQQANTEAFF
TGTGCCAGCAGCTTCCAACAGGCTAACACTGAAGCTTTCTTT
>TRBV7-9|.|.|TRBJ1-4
CASTNLAQGRNEKLFF
TGTGCCAGCACCAACTTAGCGCAGGGTCGGAATGAAAAACTGTTTTTT
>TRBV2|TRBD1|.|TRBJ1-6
CASQGRGTSSYNSPLHF
TGTGCCAGCCAGGGCAGGGGGACAAGCTCCTATAATTCACCCCTCCACTTT
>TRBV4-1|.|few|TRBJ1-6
CASSQEMAVSSPLHF
TGCGCCAGCAGCCAAGAAATGGCAGTTTCTTCACCCCTCCACTTT
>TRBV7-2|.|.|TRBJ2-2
CASSLETGELFF
TGTGCCAGCAGCTTGGAGACCGGGGAGCTGTTTTTT
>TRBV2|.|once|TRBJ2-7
CASSDRGARGEQYF
TGTGCCAGCAGTGATCGGGGAGCCAGGGGCGAGCAGTACTTC
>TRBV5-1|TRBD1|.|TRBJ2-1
CASSPLNGQGYNEQFF
TGCGCCAGCAGCCCCCTTAATGGACAGGGGTACAATGAGCAGTTCTTC
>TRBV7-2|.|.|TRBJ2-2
CASSFPAVGAGELFF
TGTGCCAGCAGCTTCCCTGCGGTAGGGGCCGGGGAGCTGTTTTTT
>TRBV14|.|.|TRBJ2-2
CASSRSLANTGELFF
TGTGCCAGCAGCCGATCACTAGCGAACACCGGGGAGCTGTTTTTT
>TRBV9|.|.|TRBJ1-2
CASSSASRNYGYTF
TGTGCCAGCAGCTCCGCCTCTCGGAACTATGGCTACACCTTC
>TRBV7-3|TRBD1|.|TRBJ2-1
CASSKTGANEQFF
TGTGCCAGCAGCAAGACAGGGGCGAATGAGCAGTTCTTC
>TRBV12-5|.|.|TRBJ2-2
CASGLFTSANTGELFF
TGTGCTAGTGGTTTGTTTACCAGCGCGAACACCGGGGAGCTGTTTTTT
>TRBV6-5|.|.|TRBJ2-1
CASSYSRDSYNEQFF
TGTGCCAGCAGTTACTCCCGGGACTCCTACAATGAGCAGTTCTTC
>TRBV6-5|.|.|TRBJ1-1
CASSYFDLNTEAFF
TGTGCCAGCAGTTACTTCGACCTGAACACTGAAGCTTTCTTT
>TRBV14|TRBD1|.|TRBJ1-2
CASSQDIGDSNGYTF
TGTGCCAGCAGCCAAGATATTGGGGACAGTAATGGCTACACCTTC
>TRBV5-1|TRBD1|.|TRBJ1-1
CASSLFAGGAMDTEAFF
TGCGCCAGCAGCTTGTTCGCAGGGGGCGCGATGGACACTGAAGCTTTCTTT
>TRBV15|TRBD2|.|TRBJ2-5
CATSPTRGLAGRQETQYF
TGTGCCACCAGCCCGACCAGGGGACTAGCGGGGCGCCAAGAGACCCAGTACTTC
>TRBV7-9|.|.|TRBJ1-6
CASSGEEWAFTYNSPLHF
TGTGCCAGCAGCGGAGAGGAGTGGGCCTTCACCTATAATTCACCCCTCCACTTT
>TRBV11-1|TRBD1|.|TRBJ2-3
CASSSETKTGLMTDTQYF
TGTGCCAGCAGCTCTGAAACTAAGACAGGGCTAATGACAGATACGCAGTATTTT
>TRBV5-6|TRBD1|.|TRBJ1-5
CASSFWTGDNQPQHF
TGTGCCAGCAGCTTCTGGACAGGTGACAATCAGCCCCAGCATTTT
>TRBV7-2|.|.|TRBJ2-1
CASSLVWGYDYNEQFF
TGTGCCAGCAGCTTAGTCTGGGGCTACGACTACAATGAGCAGTTCTTC
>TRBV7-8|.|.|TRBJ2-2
CASSRDTNTGELFF
TGTGCCAGCAGTCGGGACACCAACACCGGGGAGCTGTTTTTT
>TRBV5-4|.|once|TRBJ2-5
CASTGDDTTPSETQYF
TGTGCCAGCACCGGGGATGACACAACACCCTCTGAGACCCAGTACTTC
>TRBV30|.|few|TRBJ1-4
CAWGRGNEKLFF
TGTGCCTGGGGTCGGGGCAATGAAAAACTGTTTTTT
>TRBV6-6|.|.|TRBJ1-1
CASSWGTEAFF
TGTGCCAGCAGTTGGGGAACTGAAGCTTTCTTT